These 31 T cell receptor beta chains were all obtained from the same sample, sequenced in a study of blood T cell repertoires in COVID-19. Data came from immunoSEQ multiplex PCR; TCRdb stores just in-frame clones and leaves some out. The table shows approximately 300,000 clones, with about 85% occurring only once. The sequencing sample was made of peripheral blood. The receptors originated from a man in his late teens or twenties with active or convalescent COVID-19.

This clone is a singleton in its sample. This rearrangement joins TRBV6-5 to TRBJ1-1, with 10 nucleotides matching TRBD1. The trim removed 6 bases at V and 3 bases at J, leaving 4 bases unmatched. Germline CDR1 MNHEY, CDR2 SVGAGI. The CDR3 covers 14 residues. The CDR3 region has the DNA TGTGCCAGCAGAAGGACAGGGGGGCACACTGAAGCTTTCTTT. Amino acid sequence: CASRRTGGHTEAFF.

The genes are TRBV19 and TRBJ1-1; D is perhaps TRBD1 (6 bases). V lost 5 bases and J 11 bases, leaving 15 bases between the germline ends. Germline V gene lookup returns CDR1 LNHDA and CDR2 SQIVND (reference sequence). CDR3 length: 12 residues. The CDR3 reads CASSYMGQPAFF. The CDR3 DNA is TGTGCCAGTAGTTATATGGGACAACCGGCTTTCTTT.

The chain combines TRBV9 with TRBJ1-2, with a tentative D call TRBD1 (5 bases). Germline V gives CDR1 SGDLS, CDR2 YYNGEE. The CDR3 runs 12 residues. Trimming removed 4 bases at V and 8 bases at J, with 12 bases between. The CDR3 DNA follows: TGTGCCAGCAGCAAGGGACTAGAGGGCTACACCTTC. Protein product: CASSKGLEGYTF.

CDR3 amino acids: CASSIAYRGDNQPQHF. DNA of the CDR3: TGTGCCAGTAGTATCGCGTACAGGGGAGACAATCAGCCCCAGCATTTT. The chain carries TRBV19 and TRBJ1-5, with 7 bases that match TRBD1. Germline V CDR1 and CDR2: LNHDA, SQIVND (reference sequence). This CDR3 has 16 amino acids. Unmatched junction bases numbered 8, after V lost 3 bases and J lost 3 bases.

CDR3 coding DNA: TGTGCCAGCAGTTATCTGGCGGGAAGGTACGAGCAGTACTTC. Amino acid sequence: CASSYLAGRYEQYF. The chain links TRBV6-2 or TRBV6-3 to TRBJ2-7; D is perhaps TRBD2 (6 bases). V was cut by 3 bases and J by 4 bases, with 13 bases left in between. The CDR3 length is 14 residues. The germline CDR1 and CDR2 sequences are MNHEY and SVGEGT.

The V call is TRBV5-1, the J call TRBJ1-3; no clear D gene. CDR3 length: 18 residues. With 1 base removed from V and 0 bases from J, the gap between germline ends came to 17 bases. Germline-derived CDR1 and CDR2 are SGHRS and YFSETQ. CDR3 sequence reads: CASSLWGAQESSGNTIYF. For the CDR3, the DNA is TGCGCCAGCAGCTTGTGGGGAGCCCAGGAGAGCTCTGGAAACACCATATATTTT.

The chain has TRBV11-2 and TRBJ1-2; 8 bases fit TRBD1. The CDR3 sequence is 13 residues long. The germline V gene has CDR1 SGHAT and CDR2 FQNNGV. Germline trimming cut 5 bases from V and 7 bases from J; bases unmatched to any gene: 6. CDR3 sequence: CASSRDRGAGYTF. CDR3 nucleotides: TGTGCCAGCAGCAGAGACAGGGGCGCTGGCTACACCTTC.

The V and J genes are TRBV24-1 and TRBJ2-1, with TRBD2 as a possible D gene (6 bases). V was pared by 1 base and J by 7 bases, with 7 bases between. The CDR3 is 13 residues long. The germline CDR1 and CDR2 sequences are KGHDR and SFDVKD. The CDR3 DNA follows: TGTGCCACCAGTGATTTTGCGGGAAATGAGCAGTTCTTC. The encoded protein is CATSDFAGNEQFF.

The chain is built from TRBV2 and TRBJ2-3; TRBD1 agrees at 11 bases. With 6 bases clipped from V and 7 bases from J, the junction kept 6 bases outside the gene matches. CDR1 and CDR2 from the germline V gene are SNHLY and FYNNEI. The CDR3 loop spans 14 amino acids. CDR3 bases: TGTGCCAGCAGGGCCGGGACAGGGGGAAATACGCAGTATTTT. It encodes CASRAGTGGNTQYF.

The J gene is TRBJ1-2, the V gene TRBV6-1; D call uncertain. The CDR3 has 14 residues. Per the germline V gene, CDR1 is MNHNS and CDR2 is SASEGT. V lost 2 bases, J lost 2 bases, and 9 bases lay in between. The CDR3: CASSESGSNYGYTF. The CDR3 nucleotides read TGTGCCAGCAGTGAATCCGGTTCAAACTATGGCTACACCTTC.

The chain recombines TRBV19 with TRBJ2-5; D is unclear. V gave up 0 bases and J gave up 3 bases, with 8 bases separating them. Germline V gene lookup returns CDR1 LNHDA and CDR2 SQIVND (reference sequence). The CDR3 length is 14 residues. The CDR3 loop reads CASSIDNSKETQYF. The DNA for the CDR3 is TGTGCCAGTAGTATAGATAACTCTAAAGAGACCCAGTACTTC. Complete variable domain (other parts from reference TRBV19 and TRBJ2-5): DGGITQSPKYLFRKEGQNVTLSCEQNLNHDAMYWYRQDPGQGLRLIYYSQIVNDFQKGDIAEGYSVSREKKESFPLTVTSAQKNPTAFYLCASSIDNSKETQYFGPGTRLLVL.

The V gene is TRBV5-4, the J gene TRBJ2-3, with D possibly TRBD2 on 6 matching bases. V lost 4 bases and J 4 bases, leaving 16 bases between the germline ends. Looked up from germline, CDR1 is SGHNT and CDR2 is YYREEE (reference sequence). The CDR3 contains 15 residues. CDR3 in DNA: TGTGCCAGCAGCGACGTAGCCGGAGGGGCAGATACGCAGTATTTT. Translated: CASSDVAGGADTQYF.

The chain has TRBV19 and TRBJ1-2, with 7 positions matching TRBD1. The CDR3 extends over 14 amino acids. V trimming: 2 bases; J trimming: 6 bases; junction bases outside the gene matches: 6. Germline V lookup: CDR1 LNHDA, CDR2 SQIVND (reference sequence). DNA of the CDR3: TGTGCCAGTAGTATAAGGGGGCGCTTCCATGGCTACACCTTC. It translates to CASSIRGRFHGYTF.

The CDR3 coding sequence is TGTGCCAGCAGCGGCGGACACAGGCATACGGGAAACACCATATATTTT. Its translation: CASSGGHRHTGNTIYF. This sequence joins TRBV9 and TRBJ1-3; weak D call: TRBD1 (5 bases). The germline V gene has CDR1 SGDLS and CDR2 YYNGEE. The CDR3 contains 16 residues. Between the trimmed V and J ends, which lost 3 bases and 4 bases, there was a span of 17 bases.

The V call is TRBV11-2, the J call TRBJ2-2, with unresolved D. V dropped 1 base and J dropped 14 bases, with 14 bases sitting between them. The germline V gene has CDR1 SGHAT and CDR2 FQNNGV. The CDR3 is 13 amino acids. The CDR3 DNA is TGTGCCAGCAGCTTAGGAAATAGAAGGAGACTGTTTTTT. Amino acids: CASSLGNRRRLFF. The variable domain in full, completed from reference TRBV11-2 and TRBJ2-2, reads EAGVAQSPRYKIIEKRQSVAFWCNPISGHATLYWYQQILGQGPKLLIQFQNNGVVDDSQLPKDRFSAERLKGVDSTLKIQPAKLEDSAVYLCASSLGNRRRLFFGEGSRLTVL.

The chain employs TRBV5-6 and TRBJ1-5; the D gene is possibly TRBD1 (5 bases). The CDR3 has 14 amino acids. V shed 4 bases and J shed 9 bases, with 17 bases lying between them. The germline V gene has CDR1 SGHDT and CDR2 YYEEEE. The CDR3 reads CASSPGGVRSPQHF. Here the CDR3 DNA reads TGTGCCAGCAGCCCCGGGGGGGTTAGATCGCCCCAGCATTTT.

This rearrangement joins TRBV28 to TRBJ2-1; D might be TRBD2 (6 bases). The CDR3 is 17 amino acids. Germline loops: CDR1 MDHEN, CDR2 SYDVKM. The ends were cut back, 3 bases at V and 9 bases at J, with 24 bases in the middle. The CDR3 region is CASSFYKSGGRDGEQFF. The DNA for the CDR3 is TGTGCCAGCAGTTTCTACAAGTCCGGGGGAAGGGATGGTGAGCAGTTCTTC.

The chain employs TRBV10-3 and TRBJ2-4; TRBD2 agrees at 16 bases. CDR3 length equals 18 residues. Germline assignment: CDR1 ENHRY and CDR2 SYGVKD. Trimming took 4 bases from V and 2 from J; bases not matched to a gene: 5. The CDR3 region is CAISGGLAGGLTKNIQYF. The CDR3 DNA reads as TGTGCCATCAGTGGGGGACTAGCGGGAGGGCTAACCAAAAACATTCAGTACTTC.

The chain joins TRBV12-5 to TRBJ2-7; D not resolved. Germline lookup yields CDR1 LGHNT and CDR2 FRNRAP. The CDR3 loop spans 13 amino acids. V was cut by 3 bases and J by 7 bases, with 13 bases left in between. The chain's CDR3 is CASGLVRDLEQYF. Written as DNA, the CDR3 is TGTGCTAGTGGTTTAGTCCGAGACTTGGAGCAGTACTTC. Based on the CDR3 plus reference TRBV12-5 and TRBJ2-7, the full variable domain is DARVTQTPRHKVTEMGQEVTMRCQPILGHNTVFWYRQTMMQGLELLAYFRNRAPLDDSGMPKDRFSAEMPDATLATLKIQPSEPRDSAVYFCASGLVRDLEQYFGPGTRLTVT.

This rearrangement joins TRBV6-5 to TRBJ1-2; 7 bases agree with TRBD1. This CDR3 is 12 amino acids long. Per the germline V gene, CDR1 is MNHEY and CDR2 is SVGAGI. The junction had 0 bases not matched to a gene; V was cut back by 2 bases and J by 6 bases. The CDR3 nucleotides are TGTGCCAGCAGTTACAGGGGGCATGGCTACACCTTC. Encoded protein: CASSYRGHGYTF.

This sequence joins TRBV4-1 and TRBJ1-1; 7 nucleotides line up with TRBD1. J was trimmed by 4 bases and V by 1 base; bases with no gene match: 6. The CDR3 length is 15 residues. Germline V gene lookup returns CDR1 MGHRA and CDR2 YSYEKL. The CDR3 reads CASSQATGEFTEAFF. As DNA, the CDR3 is TGCGCCAGCAGCCAAGCCACAGGGGAATTCACTGAAGCTTTCTTT.

V gene TRBV6-2 or TRBV6-3 combines with J gene TRBJ2-5; 7 positions match TRBD2. The trim removed 0 bases at V and 5 bases at J, leaving 9 bases unmatched. Germline V lookup: CDR1 MNHEY, CDR2 SVGEGT. The CDR3 runs 16 residues. CDR3 loop: CASSYSWTRMGETQYF. CDR3 bases: TGTGCCAGCAGTTACTCCTGGACTAGAATGGGGGAGACCCAGTACTTC.

This rearrangement joins TRBV19 to TRBJ1-5; the D is unclear. Germline V gene sequence: CDR1 LNHDA, CDR2 SQIVND (reference sequence). The V end was cut by 3 bases, the J end by 4 bases, with 13 bases between. CDR3 length: 15 residues. The CDR3 region is CASSISGIDNQPQHF. Written as DNA, the CDR3 is TGTGCCAGTAGTATTTCCGGGATCGATAATCAGCCCCAGCATTTT.

The V gene is TRBV11-3, the J gene TRBJ2-1; 8 nucleotides match TRBD1. This CDR3 spans 15 amino acids. Germline CDR1 and CDR2: SGHNT and YENEEA. V lost 1 base to trimming and J lost 5 bases; unmatched junction nucleotides: 4. CDR3 sequence: CASSLGQGAHNEQFF. DNA for the CDR3: TGTGCCAGCAGCTTAGGGCAGGGGGCCCACAATGAGCAGTTCTTC.

This clone has just one count. The CDR3 loop is CASSLGVGTGELFF. The CDR3 coding sequence is TGCGCCAGCAGCTTGGGGGTCGGGACCGGGGAGCTGTTTTTT. The chain combines TRBV5-1 with TRBJ2-2; D remains ambiguous. The CDR3 spans 14 residues. Trimming left V 0 bases short and J 5 bases short, with 8 bases between. CDR1 and CDR2 from the germline V gene are SGHRS and YFSETQ.

The DNA of the CDR3 is TGTGCCAGTAGTCCTAGAAGTCCGGAGACCCAGTACTTC. This translates into CASSPRSPETQYF. The chain employs TRBV19 and TRBJ2-5; no clear D gene. The CDR3 spans 13 residues. The V end was cut by 5 bases, the J end by 5 bases, with 12 bases between. Germline V lookup: CDR1 LNHDA, CDR2 SQIVND (reference sequence). Together with reference TRBV19 and TRBJ2-5, the CDR3 gives the full variable domain: DGGITQSPKYLFRKEGQNVTLSCEQNLNHDAMYWYRQDPGQGLRLIYYSQIVNDFQKGDIAEGYSVSREKKESFPLTVTSAQKNPTAFYLCASSPRSPETQYFGPGTRLLVL.

This clone was seen a handful of times. The chain carries TRBV27 and TRBJ1-2; perhaps TRBD1 as D (6 bases). Trimming removed 6 bases from V and 5 bases from J, with 16 bases in between. CDR3 length: 14 residues. Per germline, CDR1 MNHEY and CDR2 SMNVEV (reference sequence). The chain's CDR3 is CASRAAGAGYGYTF. CDR3 in DNA: TGTGCCAGCAGGGCAGCAGGGGCTGGGTATGGCTACACCTTC.

This sequence joins TRBV25-1 and TRBJ1-5; 10 bases fit TRBD1. CDR3 length: 15 residues. J gave up 4 bases and V 7 bases, and 7 bases lay outside the gene matches. Germline V gene data show CDR1 as MGHDK and CDR2 as SYGVNS. CDR3 DNA: TGTGCCAGCACCAAAGACAGGGGGCTAAATCAGCCCCAGCATTTT. This codes for CASTKDRGLNQPQHF.

V usage is TRBV7-8 and J usage is TRBJ2-3; D unclear. Germline lookup yields CDR1 SGHVS and CDR2 FQNEAQ. This CDR3 is 16 amino acids long. Trimming took off 1 base at V and 2 bases at J, with 13 bases between the two ends. The CDR3 protein is CASSLVSLADTDTQYF. CDR3 sequence (DNA): TGTGCCAGCAGCTTAGTGTCGTTAGCAGACACAGATACGCAGTATTTT.

The chain combines TRBV9 with TRBJ1-1; D gene ambiguous. The CDR3 is 13 amino acids. Germline assignment: CDR1 SGDLS and CDR2 YYNGEE. V dropped 0 bases and J dropped 7 bases, with 10 bases sitting between them. Here the CDR3 reads CASSVGGGFEAFF. The CDR3, as DNA: TGTGCCAGCAGCGTAGGTGGAGGTTTTGAAGCTTTCTTT. The full variable domain, in which reference TRBV9 and TRBJ1-1 provide the parts outside the CDR3, is DSGVTQTPKHLITATGQRVTLRCSPRSGDLSVYWYQQSLDQGLQFLIQYYNGEERAKGNILERFSAQQFPDLHSELNLSSLELGDSALYFCASSVGGGFEAFFGQGTRLTVV.

The rearrangement joins TRBV9 to TRBJ2-3; 9 bases align to TRBD1. Per the germline V gene, CDR1 is SGDLS and CDR2 is YYNGEE. The CDR3 is 15 residues long. J lost 3 bases, V lost 2 bases, and 4 bases had no gene match. The CDR3 sequence is CASSVLDRGTDTQYF. CDR3 in DNA: TGTGCCAGCAGCGTTTTGGACAGGGGAACAGATACGCAGTATTTT. The variable domain in full, completed from reference TRBV9 and TRBJ2-3, reads DSGVTQTPKHLITATGQRVTLRCSPRSGDLSVYWYQQSLDQGLQFLIQYYNGEERAKGNILERFSAQQFPDLHSELNLSSLELGDSALYFCASSVLDRGTDTQYFGPGTRLTVL.